The clone carrying this T cell receptor (beta chain) showed up just a few times. This record comes from a study of identical twins. V was pared by 7 bases and J by 2 bases, with 14 bases between. The CDR3 runs to 14 residues. CDR1 and CDR2 (germline): MNHNS, SASEGT. Unique molecular identifiers were present on the cDNA, which also gained a universal primer site by template switching. TCRdb re-called the 5' RACE reads with MiXCR, one entry per CDR3 protein. The sample consists of more than 400,000 distinct CDR3 sequences, 13% to 15% of them appearing once. These records were also assigned to another study, of yellow fever vaccine responses in identical twins.

Sequencing was done on a sample of CD4+ T cells sorted from blood. This clonotype was sampled from a woman aged 18-29 years in good health. The genes are TRBV6-1 and TRBJ2-5, with a tentative D call TRBD1 (5 bases). CDR3 loop: CASTITGKQETQYF. The CDR3 DNA is TGTGCCAGCACCATAACAGGCAAGCAAGAGACCCAGTACTTC.